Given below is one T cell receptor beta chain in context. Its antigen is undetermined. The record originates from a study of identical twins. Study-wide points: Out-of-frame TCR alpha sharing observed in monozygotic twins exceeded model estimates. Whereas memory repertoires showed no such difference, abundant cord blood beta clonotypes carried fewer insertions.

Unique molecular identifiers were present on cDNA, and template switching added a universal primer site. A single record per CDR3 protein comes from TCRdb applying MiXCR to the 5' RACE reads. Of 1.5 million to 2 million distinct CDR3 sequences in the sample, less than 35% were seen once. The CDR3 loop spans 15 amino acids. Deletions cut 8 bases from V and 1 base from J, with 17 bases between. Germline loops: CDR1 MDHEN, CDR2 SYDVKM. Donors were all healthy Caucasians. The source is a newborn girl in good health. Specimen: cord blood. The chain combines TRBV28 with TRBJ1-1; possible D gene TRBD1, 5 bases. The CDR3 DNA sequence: TGTGCCAGCCCGCCAAGCGGGGGGACGAACACTGAAGCTTTCTTT. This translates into CASPPSGGTNTEAFF.